These 15 T cell receptor beta chains were sequenced from one sample in a study of T cell changes during pregnancy in multiple sclerosis. The method was immunoSEQ multiplex PCR; TCRdb's version includes in-frame clones alone and lacks a portion of them. The sample contains some 70,000 clones, more than 80% of which appear only once. This sample comprised peripheral blood, obtained in the second trimester of pregnancy. The origin of the receptors is a female donor in good health, enrolled as a control in a pregnancy study.

This rearrangement joins TRBV9 to TRBJ2-2; D not certain. Trimming pared 4 bases from V and 5 bases from J, leaving 12 bases between. The germline CDR1 and CDR2 sequences are SGDLS and YYNGEE. The CDR3 extends over 14 amino acids. The CDR3, as DNA: TGTGCCAGCAGCCCCCAAATGAGTACCGGGGAGCTGTTTTTT. Translating it yields CASSPQMSTGELFF.

The J gene is TRBJ1-3, the V gene TRBV30; TRBD1 aligns across 7 bases. In germline, CDR1 is GTSNPN, CDR2 SVGIG (reference sequence). Trimming at V came to 4 bases and at J to 1 base, leaving 1 base not matched to a gene. The CDR3 totals 13 residues. CDR3 residues: CAWNRGSGNTIYF. The DNA of the CDR3 is TGTGCCTGGAACAGGGGTTCTGGAAACACCATATATTTT.

This clone turned up a few times. The V call is TRBV2, the J call TRBJ2-4, with TRBD1 as a possible D gene (6 bases). The CDR3 runs 11 residues. Germline loops: CDR1 SNHLY, CDR2 FYNNEI. Trimming removed 7 bases from V and 10 bases from J, with 11 bases in between. The CDR3 DNA sequence: TGTGCCAGCACCACAGGGTCTATTCAGTACTTC. Translation: CASTTGSIQYF.

In DNA form, the CDR3 reads TGTGCCAGCCCAGAAGAGACCCAGTACTTC. It translates to CASPEETQYF. The chain links TRBV5-8 to TRBJ2-5; no reliable D call. The CDR3 has 10 residues. Germline CDR1 is SGHTS and CDR2 is YDEGEE. Trimming took 7 bases from V and 3 from J, leaving 4 bases between them.

V gene TRBV19 combines with J gene TRBJ1-2; no definite D call. CDR1 and CDR2 (germline): LNHDA, SQIVND (reference sequence). This CDR3 is 16 amino acids long. The V and J ends lost 0 bases and 0 bases respectively, with 11 bases between them. For the CDR3, the DNA is TGTGCCAGTAGTATAGATGGCCCTCGGGCTAACTATGGCTACACCTTC. Amino acids: CASSIDGPRANYGYTF.

This chain connects TRBV29-1 to TRBJ2-1; D gene unclear. From germline, CDR1 is SQVTM and CDR2 ANQGSEA. V was pared by 7 bases and J by 5 bases, with 6 bases between. The CDR3 consists of 10 residues. The CDR3 here is CSAFHNEQFF. For the CDR3, the DNA is TGCAGCGCCTTCCACAATGAGCAGTTCTTC.

The chain uses TRBV9 and TRBJ2-2; a possible D gene is TRBD2 (5 bases). V was pared by 2 bases and J by 5 bases, with 7 bases between. This CDR3 is 13 amino acids long. Per the germline V gene, CDR1 is SGDLS and CDR2 is YYNGEE. The CDR3 DNA reads TGTGCCAGCAGCGTTAGGAGGACCGGGGAGCTGTTTTTT. Translating gives CASSVRRTGELFF.

J is TRBJ1-1 and V is TRBV13; D unresolved. Trimming took off 1 base at V and 11 bases at J, with 14 bases between the two ends. The V gene's germline CDR1 is PRHDT and CDR2 FYEKMQ (reference sequence). The CDR3 length is 13 residues. CDR3: CASSLEEGERAFF. CDR3 nucleotides: TGTGCCAGCAGCTTAGAAGAGGGCGAGAGGGCTTTCTTT.

This sequence joins TRBV6-5 and TRBJ1-4; possible D gene TRBD1, 5 bases. The germline V and J ends were trimmed by 2 bases and 7 bases, with 8 bases remaining between them. Germline V CDR1 and CDR2: MNHEY, SVGAGI. The CDR3 is 13 residues long. The CDR3 DNA sequence: TGTGCCAGCAGTTACAGGGGAGGTGAAAAACTGTTTTTT. It codes for CASSYRGGEKLFF.

The chain couples TRBV6-6 to TRBJ1-6; 9 nucleotides line up with TRBD1. Trimming took 8 bases from V and 7 from J; bases not matched to a gene: 3. This CDR3 has 13 residues. Looked up from germline, CDR1 is MNHNY and CDR2 is SVGAGI (reference sequence). CDR3 residues: CASHGQGNSPLHF. The CDR3 bases are TGTGCCAGCCATGGACAGGGGAATTCACCCCTCCACTTT.

The chain combines TRBV6-5 with TRBJ1-5; TRBD1 matches 8 bases. This CDR3 region has 16 residues. V was pared by 4 bases and J by 2 bases, with 7 bases of the junction left unmatched. Germline CDR1 is MNHEY and CDR2 is SVGAGI. The CDR3, as DNA: TGTGCCAGCAGTTCCAAGACGGGACAGGGCAATCAGCCCCAGCATTTT. Translating gives CASSSKTGQGNQPQHF.

The gene calls are TRBV28 and TRBJ1-2, with a weak D call TRBD1 (5 bases). V lost 6 bases to trimming and J lost 0 bases, with 14 bases between them. Germline V CDR1 and CDR2: MDHEN, SYDVKM. The CDR3 sequence is 15 residues long. CDR3 residues: CASRRQGVTNYGYTF. Written as DNA, the CDR3 is TGTGCCAGCAGACGACAAGGGGTTACTAACTATGGCTACACCTTC.

V gene TRBV5-5 combines with J gene TRBJ1-2; 9 bases line up with TRBD1. V shed 4 bases and J 4 bases; nucleotides not matched to a gene: 5. Germline CDR1 and CDR2: SGHKS and YYEKEE (reference sequence). The CDR3 extends over 14 amino acids. The CDR3 bases are TGTGCCAGCAGCCTGGACAGGGGAAGCTATGGCTACACCTTC. This gives the protein CASSLDRGSYGYTF.

The chain is built from TRBV7-8 and TRBJ2-3; 7 nucleotides match TRBD2. Germline lookup yields CDR1 SGHVS and CDR2 FQNEAQ. V lost 4 bases, J lost 2 bases, and 15 bases stayed unmatched. CDR3 size: 18 residues. DNA of the CDR3: TGTGCCAGCAGCTCCCAGGCGGCTAGCGGCTACTACACAGATACGCAGTATTTT. Encoded protein: CASSSQAASGYYTDTQYF. The whole variable domain, filled in from reference TRBV7-8 and TRBJ2-3, reads GAGVSQSPRYKVAKRGQDVALRCDPISGHVSLFWYQQALGQGPEFLTYFQNEAQLDKSGLPSDRFFAERPEGSVSTLKIQRTQQEDSAVYLCASSSQAASGYYTDTQYFGPGTRLTVL.

This rearrangement joins TRBV5-1 to TRBJ1-1; 7 nucleotides agree with TRBD1. Looked up from germline, CDR1 is SGHRS and CDR2 is YFSETQ. V lost 4 bases and J lost 1; bases outside the gene matches: 7. The CDR3 extends over 15 amino acids. The CDR3 loop is CASSLETGRNTEAFF. Written as DNA, the CDR3 is TGCGCCAGCAGCCTAGAGACAGGGAGGAACACTGAAGCTTTCTTT. Based on the CDR3 plus reference TRBV5-1 and TRBJ1-1, the full variable domain is KAGVTQTPRYLIKTRGQQVTLSCSPISGHRSVSWYQQTPGQGLQFLFEYFSETQRNKGNFPGRFSGRQFSNSRSEMNVSTLELGDSALYLCASSLETGRNTEAFFGQGTRLTVV.